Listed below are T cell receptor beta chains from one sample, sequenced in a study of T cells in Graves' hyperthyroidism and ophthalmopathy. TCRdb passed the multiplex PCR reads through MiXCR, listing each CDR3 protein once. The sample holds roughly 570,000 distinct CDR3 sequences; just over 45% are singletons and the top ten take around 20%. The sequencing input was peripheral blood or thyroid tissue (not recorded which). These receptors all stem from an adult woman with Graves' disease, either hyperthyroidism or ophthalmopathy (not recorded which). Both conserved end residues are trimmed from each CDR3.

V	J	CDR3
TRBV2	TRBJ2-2	ASRPTRQGNTGELF
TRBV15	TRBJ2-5	ATSRDHGTGIETQY
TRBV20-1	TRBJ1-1	SASKGGQGTEAF
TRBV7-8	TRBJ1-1	ASSFQGTEAF
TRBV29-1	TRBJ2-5	SAGQGAGETQY
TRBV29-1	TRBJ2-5	SVRNSGGFETQY
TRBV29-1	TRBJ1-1	SVGRQGAPGRTEAF
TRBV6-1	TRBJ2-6	ASSRQGGANVLT
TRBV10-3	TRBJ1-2	AISTGTDYGYT
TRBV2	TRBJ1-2	ASSEGRRSYDMGNYGYT
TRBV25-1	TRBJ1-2	ASSDSPDSSSNYGYT
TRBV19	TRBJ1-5	ASSTYDSNQPQH
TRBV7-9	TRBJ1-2	ASSLEASYGYT
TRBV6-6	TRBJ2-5	ASSYGRTSGRETQY
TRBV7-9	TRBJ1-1	ASSLAPQGANSF
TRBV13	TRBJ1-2	ASSKGHGGGNGYT
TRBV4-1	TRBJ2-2	ASSQDNRVAGELF
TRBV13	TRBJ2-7	ASSFRGDYEQY
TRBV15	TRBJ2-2	ATSGAHRGLLTGELF
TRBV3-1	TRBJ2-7	ATMGATYEQY
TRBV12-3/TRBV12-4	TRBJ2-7	ASSLLTTATKY
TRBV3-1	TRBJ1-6	ASTFSRGGSPLH
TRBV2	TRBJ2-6	ASSGLAGANVLT
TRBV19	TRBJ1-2	ASSITDGQMIYGYT
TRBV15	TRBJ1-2	ATSRVGIYYGYT
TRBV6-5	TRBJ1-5	ASKTGRYQPQH
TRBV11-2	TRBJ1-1	ASSAEMNTEAF
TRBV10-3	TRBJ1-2	AIDSAGGDGYT
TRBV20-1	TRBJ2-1	SAQSRVGYTEQF
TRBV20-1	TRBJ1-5	SARGSLSNQPQH
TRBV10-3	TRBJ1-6	AIRSGPPSPLH
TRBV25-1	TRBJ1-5	ARLSDQPQH
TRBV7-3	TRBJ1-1	ASSSDGTEAF
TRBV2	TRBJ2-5	ASMGTGRSRETQY
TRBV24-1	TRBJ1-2	ATSDLKDEANYGYT
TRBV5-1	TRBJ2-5	ASRLGVSGQETQY
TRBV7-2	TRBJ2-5	ASKLNRGGETQY
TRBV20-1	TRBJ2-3	SALSGREDTDTQY
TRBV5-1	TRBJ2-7	ASSMGSREQY
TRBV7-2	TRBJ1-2	ASSRQGASCT
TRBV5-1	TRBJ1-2	ASSTDGTGGYT
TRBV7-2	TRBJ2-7	ASSFRQAYEQY
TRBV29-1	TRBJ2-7	SATGTGYSYEQY
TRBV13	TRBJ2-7	ASSPRDREGTYEQY
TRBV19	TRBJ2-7	ASSSRRGAGVGEQY